Sequencing of this TCR beta chain was carried out in a study of graft-versus-host responses after intestinal transplantation. Overall study context: Grafts that recipients had were multivisceral, liver-intestinal, or isolated intestinal transplants. Each patient got anti-thymocyte globulin induction, then tacrolimus and steroids for roughly 3 years.

To note about this clone: Its antigen is as yet unknown.

The data were produced by immunoSEQ multiplex PCR, yet TCRdb's version contains in-frame clones alone and is incomplete. The sample records approximately 50,000 clones, roughly 84% being singletons. Study-level points and caveats: Allografts from individuals with graft-donor T cell macrochimerism displayed high graft-versus-host to host-versus-graft clonal ratios. Recipient marrow held GvH clones, some first seen in ileum or blood.

This clonotype originated in a human donor who was the organ donor for an intestinal transplant. The sequencing here drew on unstimulated CD4+ T cells sorted from spleen or lymph node cells, taken before transplant.

The CDR3 loop reads CAWSLGQPYGYTF. The CDR3 bases are TGTGCCTGGAGTTTGGGACAGCCCTATGGCTACACCTTC. The chain links TRBV30 to TRBJ1-2; 7 bases are shared with TRBD1. The J segment lost 4 bases and the V segment lost 2 bases, leaving 4 bases of the junction unmatched. CDR3 length equals 13 residues. Germline CDR1 GTSNPN, CDR2 SVGIG (reference sequence).